This passage covers 20 T cell receptor beta chains from one sample sequenced in a study of T cells after yellow fever vaccination. TCRdb reprocessed the 5' RACE reads with MiXCR, giving one entry per CDR3 protein. Of approximately 180,000 distinct CDR3 sequences listed, approximately 6% are singletons. Sample: CD4+ T cells sorted from PBMCs, taken on the day of the first yellow fever vaccination. These TCRs come from a man aged 18 to 35 who received the YFV17D yellow fever vaccine.

This clonotype has a count of ten or more. This rearrangement joins TRBV7-2 to TRBJ2-7, with D tentatively TRBD1 or TRBD2 (5 bases each). The CDR3 sequence is 13 residues long. V dropped 5 bases and J dropped 3 bases, with 11 bases sitting between them. CDR1 and CDR2 (germline): SGHTA, FQGNSA. The CDR3 sequence is CASSASGLYEQYV. CDR3 nucleotide sequence: TGTGCCAGCAGCGCCTCGGGGCTCTACGAGCAGTACGTC.

This clonotype was seen at least ten times. The chain couples TRBV6-5 to TRBJ1-1, with D tentatively TRBD1 (6 bases). The CDR3 extends over 14 amino acids. Germline V gene data show CDR1 as MNHEY and CDR2 as SVGAGI. Trimming stripped 2 bases from V and 5 bases from J, with 12 bases between. The CDR3 protein is CASSYGGAWTEAFF. CDR3 nucleotides: TGTGCCAGCAGTTACGGGGGGGCGTGGACTGAAGCTTTCTTT.

This sequence joins TRBV7-8 and TRBJ1-4, with a weak D call TRBD1 (5 bases). Trimming took 2 bases from V and 10 from J, leaving 11 bases between them. This CDR3 spans 13 amino acids. Germline values: CDR1 SGHVS, CDR2 FQNEAQ. The CDR3 bases are TGTGCCAGCAGCTTAAAGGGGAGCGGAAAACTGTTTTTT. Protein: CASSLKGSGKLFF.

This clonotype was counted many times. The chain carries TRBV20-1 and TRBJ2-7, with D perhaps TRBD2 (5 bases). V was pared by 0 bases and J by 8 bases, with 14 bases between. Germline V gene sequence: CDR1 DFQATT, CDR2 SNEGSKA (reference sequence). This CDR3 has 13 amino acids. The CDR3 sequence: CSARDRGGVKQYF. The CDR3 bases are TGCAGTGCTAGAGATCGGGGTGGCGTAAAGCAGTACTTC.

This clonotype was observed at least ten times. The chain links TRBV7-7 to TRBJ2-7; TRBD2 is a possible D gene (6 bases). Per the germline V gene, CDR1 is SSHAT and CDR2 is FNYEAQ (reference sequence). The V end was cut by 2 bases, the J end by 7 bases, with 12 bases between. The CDR3 is 13 amino acids. The DNA of the CDR3 is TGTGCCAGCAGCTTAAGCCCAGGGAGGGAGCAGTACTTC. Amino acids: CASSLSPGREQYF.

This clonotype was found a few times. This chain uses TRBV6-1 with TRBJ1-3, with D perhaps TRBD1 (5 bases). Germline loops: CDR1 MNHNS, CDR2 SASEGT. With 7 bases removed from V and 6 bases from J, the gap between germline ends came to 13 bases. This CDR3 comprises 13 residues. The CDR3 coding sequence is TGTGCCAGCAAACAGACAGACGAAAACACCATATATTTT. Its protein product is CASKQTDENTIYF.

This rearrangement joins TRBV2 to TRBJ2-5; D is perhaps TRBD1 or TRBD2 (5 bases each). This CDR3 is 13 amino acids long. V lost 8 bases and J lost 2, with 12 bases in between. CDR1 SNHLY and CDR2 FYNNEI come from the germline V gene. The CDR3 coding sequence is TGTGCCAGCGGACGAGGGGTGCAAGAGACCCAGTACTTC. This sequence encodes CASGRGVQETQYF.

This clonotype came up a few times. The V gene is TRBV7-3, the J gene TRBJ2-1; D gene unclear. This CDR3 is 11 amino acids long. Trimming stripped 5 bases from V and 7 bases from J, with 6 bases between. CDR1 and CDR2 (germline): SGHTA, FQGTGA. CDR3 DNA: TGTGCCAGCAGCAACCGGAATGAGCAGTTCTTC. It encodes CASSNRNEQFF.

CDR3 sequence reads: CASIRDRNSGANVLTF. In DNA, the CDR3 is TGTGCCAGCATCCGGGACAGAAACTCTGGGGCCAACGTCCTGACTTTC. The chain has TRBV2 and TRBJ2-6; 7 nucleotides line up with TRBD1. From germline, CDR1 is SNHLY and CDR2 FYNNEI. V dropped 7 bases and J dropped 0; count of bases not matched to a gene: 6. The CDR3 contains 16 residues.

This chain's CDR3 is CASSFSTGHRSYEQYV. The CDR3 nucleotides are TGTGCCAGCAGCTTTTCCACGGGACATCGCTCCTACGAGCAGTACGTC. The genes are TRBV7-9 and TRBJ2-7; perhaps TRBD1 as D (6 bases). CDR3 length: 16 amino acids. Germline lookup yields CDR1 SEHNR and CDR2 FQNEAQ (reference sequence). V was cut by 3 bases and J by 0 bases, with 15 bases left in between.

This clonotype appeared many times. This chain connects TRBV5-1 to TRBJ2-1; no definite D call. This CDR3 is built from 14 residues. Germline V gene data show CDR1 as SGHRS and CDR2 as YFSETQ. V gave up 8 bases and J gave up 0 bases, with 12 bases separating them. CDR3 residues: CASRSESSYNEQFF. The CDR3 nucleotides read TGCGCCAGTCGATCGGAGAGCTCCTACAATGAGCAGTTCTTC. Looking up the rest from reference TRBV5-1 and TRBJ2-1 gives the full variable domain: KAGVTQTPRYLIKTRGQQVTLSCSPISGHRSVSWYQQTPGQGLQFLFEYFSETQRNKGNFPGRFSGRQFSNSRSEMNVSTLELGDSALYLCASRSESSYNEQFFGPGTRLTVL.

The V call is TRBV25-1, the J call TRBJ2-1; 7 positions match TRBD2. The V and J ends lost 4 bases and 6 bases, in that order; junction bases with no gene match: 9. The germline V gene has CDR1 MGHDK and CDR2 SYGVNS. CDR3 length: 15 residues. As DNA, the CDR3 is TGTGCCAGCAGTGTTGGTTCGGGGGGAAGCAATGAGCAGTTCTTC. This sequence encodes CASSVGSGGSNEQFF.

This clonotype has only a few counts. The gene calls are TRBV4-3 and TRBJ2-3; D not certain. The CDR3 is 15 residues long. V lost 5 bases, J lost 6 bases, and 18 bases lay in between. CDR1 and CDR2 (germline): LGHNA, YSLEER. For the CDR3, the DNA is TGCGCCAGCAGCGAATCCGGGCCTCCTCCGGATACGCAGTATTTT. This gives the protein CASSESGPPPDTQYF.

This clonotype was picked up a small number of times. The chain links TRBV9 to TRBJ2-2; D may be TRBD2 (6 bases). V was shortened by 0 bases and J by 7 bases, with 13 bases between the two germline ends. Germline-derived CDR1 and CDR2 are SGDLS and YYNGEE. This CDR3 is built from 15 residues. CDR3 amino acids: CASSVASAAYGELFF. CDR3 nucleotide sequence: TGTGCCAGCAGCGTAGCTAGCGCGGCCTACGGGGAGCTGTTTTTT.

CDR3 loop: CASSLMTGSTDTQYF. DNA of the CDR3: TGTGCCAGCAGTTTAATGACAGGGTCCACAGATACGCAGTATTTT. The rearrangement links TRBV12-3 or TRBV12-4 to TRBJ2-3; TRBD1 matches 7 bases. Losses at the gene ends were 2 bases for V and 2 bases for J; bases not matched to a gene: 4. The CDR3 loop spans 15 amino acids.

This clonotype was found many times. The V call is TRBV20-1, the J call TRBJ2-1; 9 bases map to TRBD2. V lost 2 bases, J lost 6 bases, and 14 bases stayed unmatched. The germline V gene encodes CDR1 DFQATT and CDR2 SNEGSKA (reference sequence). The CDR3 length is 17 residues. CDR3 in DNA: TGCAGTGCTAGAAATCCCTCTGCGGGGGGGATGATCAATGAGCAGTTCTTC. Its translation is CSARNPSAGGMINEQFF.

This clonotype was detected ten times or more. J is TRBJ2-1 and V is TRBV28; 9 bases agree with TRBD2. CDR1 and CDR2 (germline): MDHEN, SYDVKM. The CDR3 contains 15 residues. After removal of 8 bases from V and 9 bases from J, the junction contained 14 bases not matched to a gene. CDR3: CASRGTGGGEVEQFF. The CDR3 region has the DNA TGTGCCAGCCGCGGTACGGGCGGGGGGGAAGTTGAGCAGTTCTTC.

The chain has TRBV10-2 and TRBJ2-5; the match to TRBD2 covers 8 bases. Germline CDR1 reads WSHSY; CDR2 reads SAAADI. V gave up 3 bases and J gave up 1 base; unmatched junction bases: 4. This CDR3 region has 15 residues. CDR3: CASSDDSGAQETQYF. CDR3 nucleotides: TGCGCCAGCAGTGATGATAGCGGGGCCCAAGAGACCCAGTACTTC.

This clonotype was seen repeatedly, ten times or more. This chain connects TRBV5-1 to TRBJ2-7, with 7 nucleotides matching TRBD1. This CDR3 has 13 amino acids. Germline V gene lookup returns CDR1 SGHRS and CDR2 YFSETQ. Germline trimming cut 4 bases from V and 4 bases from J; bases unmatched to any gene: 5. CDR3 in amino acids: CASSPGQNYEQYV. In nucleotides, the CDR3 is TGCGCCAGCAGCCCGGGACAGAATTACGAGCAGTACGTC.

The chain employs TRBV10-3 and TRBJ1-1; 7 bases fit TRBD1. After removal of 4 bases from V and 4 bases from J, the junction contained 9 bases not matched to a gene. CDR3 length: 15 residues. Germline CDR1 is ENHRY and CDR2 is SYGVKD. The CDR3 loop reads CAISGLPGGGTEAFF. The CDR3 bases are TGTGCCATCAGTGGACTCCCAGGGGGAGGCACTGAAGCTTTCTTT.